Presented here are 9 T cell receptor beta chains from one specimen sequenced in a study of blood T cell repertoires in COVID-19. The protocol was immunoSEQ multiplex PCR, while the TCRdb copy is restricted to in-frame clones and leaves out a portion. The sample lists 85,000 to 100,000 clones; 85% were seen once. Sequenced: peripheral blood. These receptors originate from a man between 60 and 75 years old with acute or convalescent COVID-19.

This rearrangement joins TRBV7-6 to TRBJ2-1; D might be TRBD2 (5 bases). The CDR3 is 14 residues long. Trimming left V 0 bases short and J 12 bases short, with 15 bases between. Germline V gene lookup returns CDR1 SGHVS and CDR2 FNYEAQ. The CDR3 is CASSLALAGSRQFF. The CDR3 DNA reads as TGTGCCAGCAGCTTAGCGCTGGCGGGCAGCCGGCAGTTCTTC.

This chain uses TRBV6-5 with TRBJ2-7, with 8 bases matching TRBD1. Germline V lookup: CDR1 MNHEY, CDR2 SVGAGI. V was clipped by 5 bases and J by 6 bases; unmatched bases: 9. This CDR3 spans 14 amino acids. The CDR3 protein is CASSIDRGTGEQYF. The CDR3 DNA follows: TGTGCCAGCAGTATCGACAGGGGTACGGGCGAGCAGTACTTC.

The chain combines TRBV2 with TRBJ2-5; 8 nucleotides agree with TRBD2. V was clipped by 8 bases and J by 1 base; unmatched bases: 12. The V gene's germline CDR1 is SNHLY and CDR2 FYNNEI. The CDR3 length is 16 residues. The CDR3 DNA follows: TGTGCCAGCGGCGAGAGCGGGGGCTTCTCCCAAGAGACCCAGTACTTC. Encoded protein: CASGESGGFSQETQYF.

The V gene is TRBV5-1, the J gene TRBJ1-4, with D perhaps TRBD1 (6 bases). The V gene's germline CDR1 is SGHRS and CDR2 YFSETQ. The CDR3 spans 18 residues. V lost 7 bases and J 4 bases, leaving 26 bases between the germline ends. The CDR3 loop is CASPPRSCGQIFNEKLFF. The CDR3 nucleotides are TGCGCCAGCCCCCCCCGGTCCTGTGGACAGATTTTTAATGAAAAACTGTTTTTT.

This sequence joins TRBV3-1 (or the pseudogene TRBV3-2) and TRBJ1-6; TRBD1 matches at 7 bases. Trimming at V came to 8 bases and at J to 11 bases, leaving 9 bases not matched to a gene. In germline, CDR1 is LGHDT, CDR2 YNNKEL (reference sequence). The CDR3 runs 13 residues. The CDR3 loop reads CASGDSRLPPLHF. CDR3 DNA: TGTGCCAGCGGGGACAGTCGCCTCCCACCCCTCCACTTT.

The CDR3 coding sequence is TGTGCCAGCAGCCTGTCCGGGACAGGGCGCTCACCCCTCCACTTT. Protein sequence: CASSLSGTGRSPLHF. This chain connects TRBV7-2 to TRBJ1-6, with 9 bases identical to TRBD1. The junction had 9 bases not matched to a gene; V was cut back by 5 bases and J by 10 bases. The CDR3 consists of 15 residues. Per germline, CDR1 SGHTA and CDR2 FQGNSA.

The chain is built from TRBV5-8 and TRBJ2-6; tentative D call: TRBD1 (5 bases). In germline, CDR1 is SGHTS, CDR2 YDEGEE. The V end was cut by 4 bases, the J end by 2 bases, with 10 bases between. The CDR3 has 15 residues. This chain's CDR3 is CASSRDSPGANVLTF. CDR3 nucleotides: TGTGCCAGCAGCAGAGACAGCCCTGGGGCCAACGTCCTGACTTTC.

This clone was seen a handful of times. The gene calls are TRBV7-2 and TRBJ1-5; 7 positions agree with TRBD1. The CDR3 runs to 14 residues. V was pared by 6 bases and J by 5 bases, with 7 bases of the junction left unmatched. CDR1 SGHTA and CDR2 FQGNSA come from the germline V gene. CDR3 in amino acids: CASSSNRGDQPQHF. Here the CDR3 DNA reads TGTGCCAGCAGTTCTAACAGGGGCGATCAGCCCCAGCATTTT. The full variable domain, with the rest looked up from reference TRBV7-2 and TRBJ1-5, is GAGVSQSPSNKVTEKGKDVELRCDPISGHTALYWYRQSLGQGLEFLIYFQGNSAPDKSGLPSDRFSAERTGGSVSTLTIQRTQQEDSAVYLCASSSNRGDQPQHFGDGTRLSIL.

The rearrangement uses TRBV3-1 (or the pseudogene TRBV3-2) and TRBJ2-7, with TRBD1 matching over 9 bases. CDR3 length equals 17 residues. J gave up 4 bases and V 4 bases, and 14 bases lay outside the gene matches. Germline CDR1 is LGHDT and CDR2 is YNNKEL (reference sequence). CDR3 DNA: TGTGCCAGCAGCCCTCTCGGGGCCGGGACAGGGATGTACGAGCAGTACTTC. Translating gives CASSPLGAGTGMYEQYF.